What follows are 4 T cell receptor beta chains derived from one specimen sequenced in a study of T cell responses to AZD1222 COVID-19 vaccine (dated by TCRdb to the early 2020s). The time point label here, explained by the study, means: about 28 days (+/-7) after the second vaccine dose. The method was the immunoSEQ multiplex PCR assay. TCRdb limited this immuneACCESS table to in-frame rearrangements with V and J called. A share of clones is missing; checked studies link under half to unresolved V genes, and the rest is unexplained. For this sample the table gives more than 95,000 clones, of which around 85% were detected only once. The ten largest clones take up 4.4% of the sample. Sequenced material: peripheral blood, taken 28 days after the second AZD1222 dose. The receptors come from an adult who received the AZD1222 COVID-19 vaccine.

V gene TRBV5-1 combines with J gene TRBJ1-1, with no clear D. Trimming removed 4 bases at V and 1 base at J, with 8 bases between. CDR1 is SGHRS, CDR2 YFSETQ, per germline. This CDR3 spans 13 amino acids. The CDR3 bases are TGCGCCAGCAGCAAAGAGGGGAACACTGAAGCTTTCTTT. Protein sequence: CASSKEGNTEAFF.

This chain joins TRBV30 and TRBJ1-2; a possible D gene is TRBD1 (6 bases). This CDR3 is 14 amino acids long. Trimming removed 0 bases at V and 7 bases at J, with 15 bases between. CDR1 and CDR2 from the germline V gene are GTSNPN and SVGIG (reference sequence). CDR3: CAWSVGGGHGGYTF. The CDR3 DNA follows: TGTGCCTGGAGTGTAGGGGGTGGACACGGTGGCTACACCTTC.

This chain joins TRBV10-2 and TRBJ2-7; no definite D call. This CDR3 spans 11 amino acids. V shed 4 bases and J shed 6 bases, with 7 bases lying between them. Germline CDR1 is WSHSY and CDR2 is SAAADI. The DNA of the CDR3 is TGCGCCAGCAGTGGGCGGCTCGAGCAGTACTTC. Residues: CASSGRLEQYF.

V gene TRBV25-1 combines with J gene TRBJ1-2; D gene ambiguous. From germline, CDR1 is MGHDK and CDR2 SYGVNS. This CDR3 spans 13 amino acids. The V and J ends lost 5 bases and 0 bases respectively, with 7 bases between them. This chain's CDR3 is CASSLTTNYGYTF. For the CDR3, the DNA is TGTGCCAGCAGTCTAACCACTAACTATGGCTACACCTTC.